Included here is one TCR beta chain sequence, with context. The sample belongs to a study of blood T cell repertoires in COVID-19. Study background: Collection of acute and convalescent COVID-19 samples took place in the United States, Italy and Spain. The cDNA or gDNA used as material had been derived from T cells, B-cell-depleted T cells, or PBMCs.

The method was immunoSEQ multiplex PCR; TCRdb's version includes in-frame clones alone and lacks a portion of them. This table holds 93,000 or so clones, 88% found once. The CDR3 contains 15 residues. Deletions cut 5 bases from V and 1 base from J, with 14 bases between. Per germline, CDR1 SEHNR and CDR2 FQNEAQ (reference sequence). The chain combines TRBV7-9 with TRBJ1-1; possibly TRBD1 for D (6 bases). Sample: peripheral blood. The origin of this receptor is a human donor in a cohort sampled during active COVID-19. CDR3 residues: CASSRRRTENTEAFF. The CDR3, as DNA: TGTGCCAGCAGCCGCCGTAGGACAGAGAACACTGAAGCTTTCTTT.